This note documents a single T cell receptor beta chain sequence. Original analysis: Amplification with reference gene primers provided the estimates of nucleated cell counts. Clones were sequenced by immunoSEQ multiplex PCR, and TCRdb holds only the in-frame ones, with some missing. From that table come the V and J calls and clone size; the DNA was used to work out D and trimming. This sample has 250,000 to 300,000 clones, with roughly 92% found just once. This specimen belongs to a study of blood T cell repertoires in COVID-19. On the study more broadly: Acute-phase and convalescent COVID-19 samples originated in the United States, Italy and Spain.

There are 15 residues in the CDR3. Trimming removed 5 bases from V and 7 bases from J; junction bases left unmatched: 12. Germline values: CDR1 SGHVS, CDR2 FQNEAQ. The sequenced sample was peripheral blood. This sequence originates from a woman aged 25 to 39 with COVID-19, enrolled during active disease. The chain couples TRBV7-8 to TRBJ1-2; 8 bases line up with TRBD1. The CDR3 loop is CASSPPQQGAGGYTF. CDR3 coding DNA: TGTGCCAGCAGCCCCCCCCAGCAGGGGGCTGGTGGCTACACCTTC.